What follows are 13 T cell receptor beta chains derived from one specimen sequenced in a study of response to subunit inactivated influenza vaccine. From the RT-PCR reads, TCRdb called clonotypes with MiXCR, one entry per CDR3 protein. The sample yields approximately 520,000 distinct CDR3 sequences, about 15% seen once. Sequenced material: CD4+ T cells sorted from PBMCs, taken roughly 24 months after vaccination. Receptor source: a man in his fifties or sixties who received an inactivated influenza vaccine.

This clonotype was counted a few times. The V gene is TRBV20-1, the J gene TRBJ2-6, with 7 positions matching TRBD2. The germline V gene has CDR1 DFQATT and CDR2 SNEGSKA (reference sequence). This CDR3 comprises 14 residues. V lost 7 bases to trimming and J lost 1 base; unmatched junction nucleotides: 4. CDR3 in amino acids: CSGLAPSGANVLTF. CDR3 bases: TGCAGTGGACTAGCCCCTTCTGGGGCCAACGTCCTGACTTTC.

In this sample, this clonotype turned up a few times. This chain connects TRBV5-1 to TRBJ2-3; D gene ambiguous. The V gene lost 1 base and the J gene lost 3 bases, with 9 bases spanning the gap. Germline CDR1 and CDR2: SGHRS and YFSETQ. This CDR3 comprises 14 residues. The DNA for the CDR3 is TGCGCCAGCAGCTTGTCGGAGCGAACAGATACGCAGTATTTT. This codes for CASSLSERTDTQYF.

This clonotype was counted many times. The CDR3: CASSLTRYEQFF. CDR3 nucleotides: TGTGCCAGCAGTTTAACTCGATATGAGCAGTTCTTC. The chain joins TRBV27 to TRBJ2-1; D unclear. The germline V and J ends were trimmed by 2 bases and 8 bases, with 7 bases remaining between them. The V gene's germline CDR1 is MNHEY and CDR2 SMNVEV (reference sequence). CDR3 length equals 12 residues.

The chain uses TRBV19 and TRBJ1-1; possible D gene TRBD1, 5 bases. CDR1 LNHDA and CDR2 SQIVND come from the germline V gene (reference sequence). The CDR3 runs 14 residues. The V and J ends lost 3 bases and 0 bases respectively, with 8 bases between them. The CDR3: CASSMGRMNTEAFF. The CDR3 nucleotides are TGTGCCAGTAGTATGGGACGAATGAACACTGAAGCTTTCTTT.

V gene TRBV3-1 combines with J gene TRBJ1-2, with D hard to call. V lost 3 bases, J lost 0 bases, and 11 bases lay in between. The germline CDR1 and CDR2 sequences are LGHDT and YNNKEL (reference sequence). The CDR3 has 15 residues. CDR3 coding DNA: TGTGCCAGCAGCCAGGGAATCGGAGCTAACTATGGCTACACCTTC. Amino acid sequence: CASSQGIGANYGYTF.

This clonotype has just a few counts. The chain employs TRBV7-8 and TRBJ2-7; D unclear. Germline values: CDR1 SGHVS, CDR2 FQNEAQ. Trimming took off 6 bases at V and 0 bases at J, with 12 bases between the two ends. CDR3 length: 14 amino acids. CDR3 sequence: CASRETYPSYEQYF. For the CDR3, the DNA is TGTGCCAGCAGAGAGACGTATCCCTCCTACGAGCAGTACTTC.

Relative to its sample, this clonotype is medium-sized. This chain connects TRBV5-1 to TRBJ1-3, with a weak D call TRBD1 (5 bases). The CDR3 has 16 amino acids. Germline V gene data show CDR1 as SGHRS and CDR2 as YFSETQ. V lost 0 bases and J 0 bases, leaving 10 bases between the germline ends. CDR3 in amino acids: CASSLVPGTSGNTIYF. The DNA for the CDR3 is TGCGCCAGCAGCTTGGTGCCGGGGACCTCTGGAAACACCATATATTTT.

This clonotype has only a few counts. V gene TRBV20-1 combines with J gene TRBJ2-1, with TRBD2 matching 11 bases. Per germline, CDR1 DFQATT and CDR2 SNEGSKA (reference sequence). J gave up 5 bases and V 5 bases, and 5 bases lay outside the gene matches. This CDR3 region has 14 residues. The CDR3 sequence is CSASTSGGNNEQFF. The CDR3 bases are TGCAGTGCTTCAACTAGCGGGGGAAACAATGAGCAGTTCTTC.

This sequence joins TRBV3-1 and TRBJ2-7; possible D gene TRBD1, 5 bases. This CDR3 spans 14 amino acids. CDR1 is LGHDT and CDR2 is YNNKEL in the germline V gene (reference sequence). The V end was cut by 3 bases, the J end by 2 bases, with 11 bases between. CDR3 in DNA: TGTGCCAGCAGCCACCGACAGTCTGCCTACGAGCAGTACTTC. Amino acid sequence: CASSHRQSAYEQYF.

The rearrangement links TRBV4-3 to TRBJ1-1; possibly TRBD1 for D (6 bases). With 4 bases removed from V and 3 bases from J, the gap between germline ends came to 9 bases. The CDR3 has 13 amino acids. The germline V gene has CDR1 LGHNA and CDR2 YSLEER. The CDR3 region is CASSRGAHTEAFF. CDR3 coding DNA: TGCGCCAGCAGCCGGGGGGCCCACACTGAAGCTTTCTTT.

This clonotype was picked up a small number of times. The CDR3 coding sequence is TGCAGTGCTAGAGATCCCGGAGGTGCTAATTCACCCCTCCACTTT. This translates into CSARDPGGANSPLHF. The rearrangement joins TRBV20-1 to TRBJ1-6, with D uncertain. Germline V gives CDR1 DFQATT, CDR2 SNEGSKA (reference sequence). The CDR3 extends over 15 amino acids. Trimming stripped 0 bases from V and 6 bases from J, with 12 bases between.

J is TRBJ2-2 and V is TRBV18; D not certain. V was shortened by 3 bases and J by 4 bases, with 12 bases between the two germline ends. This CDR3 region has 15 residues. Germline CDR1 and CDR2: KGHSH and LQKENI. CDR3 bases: TGTGCCAGCTCACCCCAAAACCGTGGCACCGGGGAGCTGTTTTTT. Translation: CASSPQNRGTGELFF. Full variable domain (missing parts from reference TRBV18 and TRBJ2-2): NAGVMQNPRHLVRRRGQEARLRCSPMKGHSHVYWYRQLPEEGLKFMVYLQKENIIDESGMPKERFSAEFPKEGPSILRIQQVVRGDSAAYFCASSPQNRGTGELFFGEGSRLTVL.

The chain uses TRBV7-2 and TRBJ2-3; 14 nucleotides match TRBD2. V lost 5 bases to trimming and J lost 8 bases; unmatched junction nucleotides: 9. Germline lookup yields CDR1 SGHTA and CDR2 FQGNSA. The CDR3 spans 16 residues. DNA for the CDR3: TGTGCCAGCAGCCAACCGGGACTAGCGGGGGTTGGTACGCAGTATTTT. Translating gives CASSQPGLAGVGTQYF.